This T cell receptor beta chain stems from a study of T cells in Graves' hyperthyroidism and ophthalmopathy. For the study at large: Peripheral blood draws took place at initial diagnosis, ahead of any treatment.

This clonotype was detected only a few times. What it binds is unknown. The germline V gene has CDR1 SGHRS and CDR2 YFSETQ. The V end was cut by 0 bases, the J end by 6 bases, with 9 bases between. CDR3 length: 13 residues. Study-level findings and limits: Blood shared most expanded thyroid clonotypes above 0.001.

The TCR beta CDR3 regions underwent amplification using RNA transcripts as the source. TCR CDR3 underwent first-round RT-PCR with the HTBI primer set. In TCRdb, the multiplex PCR reads were re-called with MiXCR into one record per CDR3 protein. The sample contains 300,000 to 500,000 distinct CDR3 sequences, more than 12% of which appear only once. The sequence was obtained from a woman in her twenties or thirties with Graves' hyperthyroidism. The sequenced sample consisted of blood. The chain carries TRBV5-1 and TRBJ1-1; D is uncertain. The CDR3 DNA reads as TGCGCCAGCAGCTTGGAGGGTGCTGCTGAAGCTTTCTTT. It encodes CASSLEGAAEAFF.